The sequence of this T cell receptor beta chain was determined in a study of regulatory T cells in long-lasting Graves disease (dated by TCRdb to the early 2020s). For the wider study: Patients with newly diagnosed Graves' disease had been on antithyroid drugs for under 3 months. This study used TCR sequencing and RNA sequencing of peripheral blood to compare persistent Graves' disease patients against newly diagnosed Graves' disease patients. A total of about 35 samples underwent TCR sequencing: roughly 13 from persistent and around 20 from newly diagnosed Graves' disease patients. The study was registered as a clinical trial and conducted in China.

The sample's time point, from its label and the paper: newly diagnosed GD, antithyroid drugs for less than 3 months. RNA was extracted from PBMCs in TRIzol for both TCR sequencing and RNA sequencing. Graves' disease was diagnosed according to American Thyroid Association guidelines. Patients for the study were recruited at an endocrinology department in Xi'an, China. Each patient gave approximately 9.7 milliliters of peripheral blood, collected in an EDTA anticoagulant tube. Ficoll Paque Plus density gradient separation was used to isolate PBMCs, and no further T cell sorting was done. RNA quality was checked with an Agilent 2100 Bioanalyzer and agarose gel, and concentration with a NanoDrop 2000. Library preparation used multiplex PCR. The listed sequencing device is Illumina HiSeq 4000. iRepertoire HTBI primers and Arm-PCR amplification of CDR3 regions were used to construct TCR beta libraries. Gel purification was performed on PCR products prior to sequencing. As for the authors' bioinformatics: A total of under 80 TRBV and 14 TRBJ segments were identified across samples and were used for gene usage analysis of CDR3 amino acid clonotypes. COPE and FqMerger were used to merge the filtered high-quality paired reads into contigs. BLAST was used to align contigs to IMGT TRBV, TRBD and TRBJ reference genes, and CDR3 was defined according to IMGT. Any clonotype with a frequency above 0.1% was classified as a highly expanded clone. Repertoire diversity was measured by Shannon entropy, and V-J evenness by the Gini coefficient. Clonotypes shared by more than one individual were considered public. Through fastp at Q25 and MiXCR, TCRdb rebuilt clones from the public reads, retaining in-frame beta chains. Identical CDR3 protein sequences are pooled into one entry, listed with their most common genes and DNA. It is TCRdb's table, rather than the study itself, that gives the V and J calls and clone size. Within this sample are about 420,000 distinct CDR3 sequences, with less than 20% of them counted one time only. Clones ranked in the top ten supply less than 30% of the sample.

This clonotype was detected many times. There is no known antigen for this receptor. The record has no base qualities; no much larger clone is one base away. The germline V gene provides CDR1 SGHRS and CDR2 YFSETQ. The CDR3 covers 14 residues, taking in both the cysteine and the phenylalanine. Only the CDR3 region is kept as DNA, spanning 42 bases read in frame from base 1. V lost 2 bases and J lost 9 bases, and the count of bases not matched to a germline gene is 7. The paper's findings and limits, for the study overall: Sequencing and analysis were limited to the TCR beta chain. Persistent Graves' disease patients showed lower TCR Shannon entropy and fewer highly expanded clones than newly diagnosed patients, suggesting clonal expansion. Preferential use of TRBV28, TRBJ1-2 and TRBJ2-5 was observed in persistent disease, whereas TRBV20-1 and TRBJ2-1 were favored in newly diagnosed disease. The study examined only peripheral blood because the primary lesion, thyroid tissue, could not be accessed. Persistent patients shared more public clonotypes among themselves (around 3,000) than newly diagnosed patients did (roughly 920). The authors noted that the small sample size was a limitation that may lower accuracy.

The sample was also linked to a second study, of T cells in Graves' hyperthyroidism and ophthalmopathy. The second paper further reports: Graves' hyperthyroidism was defined as stable when no progression to ophthalmopathy occurred over 18 months of follow-up. Hyperthyroidism patients were newly diagnosed, with disease duration under 2 months, and aged 18 to 65 years. Any patient with an uncontrolled infection, another autoimmune disease, pregnancy or lactation was excluded. Clinical symptoms, serum thyroxine and TRAb, thyroid ultrasound, and orbital computed tomography formed the basis for the diagnoses. The TCR CDR3 was subjected to a first round of RT-PCR using the HTBI primer set and the Qiagen OneStep RT-PCR kit. Blood samples also contained most of the expanded thyroid clonotypes (frequency above 0.001), which suggests that blood repertoires may reflect thyroid immune responses. A 13 V-J signature model separated ophthalmopathy from stable hyperthyroidism, with 87.88% sensitivity and roughly 81% specificity in cross-validation and 80%/75% in testing. In validation, the model predicted progression to ophthalmopathy a median of 6.5 months before onset, with roughly 70% sensitivity and roughly 77% specificity. TCR V-J signatures able to tell the groups apart were searched for in a discovery cohort of around 95 patients, of whom over 40 had Graves' ophthalmopathy and some 60 had stable Graves' hyperthyroidism. Whether ophthalmopathy could be predicted prospectively was tested in an independent validation cohort made up of 18 hyperthyroidism patients plus 17 patients who later progressed to ophthalmopathy. The 100 discovery patients were divided at random into training and test sets in a 7:3 ratio. In about 6 Graves' hyperthyroidism patients, the study also compared T-cell repertoires from thyroid tissue with T-cell repertoires from blood. Following sampling, methimazole starting at 30 mg daily was given to hyperthyroidism patients, and high-dose intravenous methylprednisolone was given to ophthalmopathy patients. The libraries were constructed in a second round of multiplex PCR and then size-selected and purified. Sequencing of the libraries was done on an Illumina HiSeq2000 using paired-end 100 bp reads. Raw data were processed with SOAPnuke, discarding reads with adapters, uncalled bases, mean Phred below 15, or no exact constant-primer or identifier match. COPE v1.2.5 was used to merge high-quality paired reads, and clonotypes were defined as unique nucleotide sequences. Clonotypes were aligned to IMGT TRBV, TRBD and TRBJ reference segments using MiTCR v1.1. The analysis was restricted to V-J combinations with a frequency above 0.0001, which together covered over 99% of the repertoires. The TCS score was defined as the ratio of F50 (clonal expansion) to E x V (chaos), calculated using BLOSUM62-based TCRdist between CDR3 peptides within each V-J. Welch's t-statistics and random forest reduced some 510 V-J features to under 15, which were used in a naive Bayes classifier (R e1071). No statistical method was used to fix the sample size in advance, and group allocation was not hidden from the investigators. The paper describes TCR Vbeta CDR3 sequencing of 135 peripheral blood samples, made up of under 50 ophthalmopathy patients, 70 to 75 hyperthyroidism patients and 17 progressor patients.

This sample comprised peripheral blood mononuclear cells (PBMCs), obtained at new diagnosis, from a patient treated with antithyroid drugs. Recombination connected TRBV5-1 to TRBJ2-1; 8 middle bases align to TRBD2. This TCR came from a woman aged 18-30 years with Graves disease. Donor details come from another sample of the same person, matched by shared clones. The DNA reads TGCGCCAGCAGCTTCGAAGGAGCGGGAGTTGAGCAGTTCTTC. Its product reads: CASSFEGAGVEQFF.